The T cell receptor beta chain described here comes from a study of blood T cell repertoires in COVID-19. Each participant's cohort was designated according to participant-reported clinical history. Germline CDR1 SGHNT, CDR2 YENEEA. The length of the CDR3 is 13 residues. Between the trimmed V and J ends, which lost 0 bases and 11 bases, there was a span of 13 bases. Clones were read by immunoSEQ multiplex PCR, and TCRdb kept only the in-frame ones, dropping some. Found here are more than 200,000 clones, approximately 90% of them singletons; the top ten hold about 1.9%. This chain links TRBV11-3 with TRBJ1-1; the D is unclear. The TCR was taken from a woman between 18 and 29 years old who had recovered from COVID-19. Sequencing was carried out using PBMCs or T cells enriched from blood (not recorded which). CDR3 nucleotides: TGTGCCAGCAGCTTAGATCATGGTTCGAGGGCTTTCTTT. It translates to CASSLDHGSRAFF. Full variable domain (remainder filled in from reference TRBV11-3 and TRBJ1-1): EAGVVQSPRYKIIEKKQPVAFWCNPISGHNTLYWYLQNLGQGPELLIRYENEEAVDDSQLPKDRFSAERLKGVDSTLKIQPAELGDSAVYLCASSLDHGSRAFFGQGTRLTVV.